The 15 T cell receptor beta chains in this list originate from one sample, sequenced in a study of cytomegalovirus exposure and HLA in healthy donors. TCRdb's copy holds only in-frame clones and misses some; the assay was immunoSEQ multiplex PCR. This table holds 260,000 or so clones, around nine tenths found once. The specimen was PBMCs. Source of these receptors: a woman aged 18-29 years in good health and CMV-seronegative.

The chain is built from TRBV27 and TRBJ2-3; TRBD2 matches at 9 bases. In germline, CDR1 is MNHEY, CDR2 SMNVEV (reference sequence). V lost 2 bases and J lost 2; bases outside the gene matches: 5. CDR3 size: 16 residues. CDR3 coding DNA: TGTGCCAGCAGTTTACGTATAGCGGGGGCCACAGATACGCAGTATTTT. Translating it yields CASSLRIAGATDTQYF.

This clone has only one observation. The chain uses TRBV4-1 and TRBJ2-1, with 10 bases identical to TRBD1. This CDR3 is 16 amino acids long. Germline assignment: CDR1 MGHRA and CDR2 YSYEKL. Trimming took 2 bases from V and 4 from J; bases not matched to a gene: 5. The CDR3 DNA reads TGCGCCAGCAGCCAATCCCGGGACAGGGGATACAATGAGCAGTTCTTC. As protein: CASSQSRDRGYNEQFF.

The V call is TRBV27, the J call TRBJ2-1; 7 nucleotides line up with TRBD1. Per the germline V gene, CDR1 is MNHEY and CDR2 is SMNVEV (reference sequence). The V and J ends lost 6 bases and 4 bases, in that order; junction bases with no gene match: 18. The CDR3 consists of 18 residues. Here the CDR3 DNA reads TGTGCCAGCAGGGGTGGCCGGACAGGAACCCTCTTTTACAATGAGCAGTTCTTC. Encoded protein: CASRGGRTGTLFYNEQFF.

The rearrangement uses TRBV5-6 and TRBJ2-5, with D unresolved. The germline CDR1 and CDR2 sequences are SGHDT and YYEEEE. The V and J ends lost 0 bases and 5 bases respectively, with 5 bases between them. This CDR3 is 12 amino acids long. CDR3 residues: CASSLDGETQYF. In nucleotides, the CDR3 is TGTGCCAGCAGCTTGGATGGCGAGACCCAGTACTTC.

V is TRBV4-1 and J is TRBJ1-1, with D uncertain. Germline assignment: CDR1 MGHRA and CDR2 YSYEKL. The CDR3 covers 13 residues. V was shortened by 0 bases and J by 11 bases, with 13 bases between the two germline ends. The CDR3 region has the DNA TGCGCCAGCAGCCAAGAGGGTCGGGGAAGCGCTTTCTTT. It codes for CASSQEGRGSAFF.

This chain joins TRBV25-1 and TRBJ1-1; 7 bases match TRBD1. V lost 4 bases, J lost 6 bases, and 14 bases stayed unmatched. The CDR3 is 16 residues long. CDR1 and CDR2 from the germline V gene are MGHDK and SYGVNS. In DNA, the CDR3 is TGTGCCAGCAGTGGGAGACAGGGACACCTGAAGGCTGAAGCTTTCTTT. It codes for CASSGRQGHLKAEAFF.

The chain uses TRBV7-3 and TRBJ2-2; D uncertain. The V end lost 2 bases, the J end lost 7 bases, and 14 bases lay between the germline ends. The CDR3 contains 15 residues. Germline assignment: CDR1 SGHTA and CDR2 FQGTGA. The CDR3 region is CASSLLGSNGGELFF. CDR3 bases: TGTGCCAGCAGCTTATTGGGCAGCAACGGCGGGGAGCTGTTTTTT. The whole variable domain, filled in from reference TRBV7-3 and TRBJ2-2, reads GAGVSQTPSNKVTEKGKYVELRCDPISGHTALYWYRQSLGQGPEFLIYFQGTGAADDSGLPNDRFFAVRPEGSVSTLKIQRTERGDSAVYLCASSLLGSNGGELFFGEGSRLTVL.

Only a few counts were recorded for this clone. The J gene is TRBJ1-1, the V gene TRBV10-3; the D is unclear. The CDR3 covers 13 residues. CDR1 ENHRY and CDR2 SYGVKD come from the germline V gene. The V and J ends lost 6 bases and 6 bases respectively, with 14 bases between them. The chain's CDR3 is CAISTKLRAEAFF. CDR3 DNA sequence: TGTGCCATCAGCACTAAATTACGAGCTGAAGCTTTCTTT.

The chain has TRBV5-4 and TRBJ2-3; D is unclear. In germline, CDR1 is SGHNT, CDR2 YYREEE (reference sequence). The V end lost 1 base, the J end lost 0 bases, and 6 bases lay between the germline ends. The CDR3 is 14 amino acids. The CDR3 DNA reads TGTGCCAGCAGCTTGATCAGGAGCACAGATACGCAGTATTTT. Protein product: CASSLIRSTDTQYF.

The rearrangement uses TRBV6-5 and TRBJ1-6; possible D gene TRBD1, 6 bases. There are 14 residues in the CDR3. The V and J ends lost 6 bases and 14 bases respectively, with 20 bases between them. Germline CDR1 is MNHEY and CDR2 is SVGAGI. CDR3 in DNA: TGTGCCAGCAGAGCGGGACTATCGTCAGGGGCCCTCCACTTT. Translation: CASRAGLSSGALHF.

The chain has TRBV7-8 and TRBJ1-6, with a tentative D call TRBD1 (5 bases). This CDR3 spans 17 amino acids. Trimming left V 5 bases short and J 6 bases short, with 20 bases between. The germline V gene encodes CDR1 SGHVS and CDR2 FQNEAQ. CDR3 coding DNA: TGTGCCAGCAGCAAACCCAGGGTAACCAACGGTAATTCACCCCTCCACTTT. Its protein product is CASSKPRVTNGNSPLHF.

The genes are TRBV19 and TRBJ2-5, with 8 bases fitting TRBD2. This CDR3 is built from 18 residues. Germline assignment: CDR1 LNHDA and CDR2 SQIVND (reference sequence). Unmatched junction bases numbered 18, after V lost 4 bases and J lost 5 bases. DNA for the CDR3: TGTGCCAGTAGTAAGGAGAGCGGTAGCGGGACCCTAGGGGAGACCCAGTACTTC. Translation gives CASSKESGSGTLGETQYF.

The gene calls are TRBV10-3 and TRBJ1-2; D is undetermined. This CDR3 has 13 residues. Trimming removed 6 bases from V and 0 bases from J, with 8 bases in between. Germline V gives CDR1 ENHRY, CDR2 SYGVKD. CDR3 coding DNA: TGTGCCATCAGCAAATTAGCTAACTATGGCTACACCTTC. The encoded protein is CAISKLANYGYTF.

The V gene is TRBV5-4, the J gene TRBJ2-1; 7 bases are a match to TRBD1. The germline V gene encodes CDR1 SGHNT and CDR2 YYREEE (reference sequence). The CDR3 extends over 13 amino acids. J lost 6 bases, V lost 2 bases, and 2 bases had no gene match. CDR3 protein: CASSFGQANEQFF. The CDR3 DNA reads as TGTGCCAGCAGCTTCGGACAGGCCAATGAGCAGTTCTTC.

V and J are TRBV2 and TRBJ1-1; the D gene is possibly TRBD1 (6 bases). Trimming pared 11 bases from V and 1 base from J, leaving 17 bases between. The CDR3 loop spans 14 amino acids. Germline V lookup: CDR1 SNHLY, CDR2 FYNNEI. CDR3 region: CADTGGISNTEAFF. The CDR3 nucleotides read TGTGCCGACACGGGGGGCATCTCGAACACTGAAGCTTTCTTT.